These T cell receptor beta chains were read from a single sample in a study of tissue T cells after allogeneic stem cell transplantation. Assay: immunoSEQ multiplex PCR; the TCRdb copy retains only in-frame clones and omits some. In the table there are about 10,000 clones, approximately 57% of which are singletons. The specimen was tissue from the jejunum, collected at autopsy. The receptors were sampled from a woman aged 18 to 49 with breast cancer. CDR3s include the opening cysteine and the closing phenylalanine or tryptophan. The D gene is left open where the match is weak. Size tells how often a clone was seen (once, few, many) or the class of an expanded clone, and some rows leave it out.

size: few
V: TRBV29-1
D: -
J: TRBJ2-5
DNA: TGCAGCGTTGGTAGGAGTGGGCAAGAGACCCAGTACTTC
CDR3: CSVGRSGQETQYF

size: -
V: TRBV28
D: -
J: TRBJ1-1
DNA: TGTGCCAGCAGTTTATTCGGCCGAACTGAAGCTTTCTTT
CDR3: CASSLFGRTEAFF

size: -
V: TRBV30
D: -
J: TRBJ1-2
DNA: TGTGCCTGGACAGGGGTAGGATCTCACTTTGGCTACACCTTC
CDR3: CAWTGVGSHFGYTF

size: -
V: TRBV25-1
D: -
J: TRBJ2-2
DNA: TGTGCCAGCAGTGATAGTCTGTTCACCGGGGAGCTGTTTTTT
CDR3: CASSDSLFTGELFF

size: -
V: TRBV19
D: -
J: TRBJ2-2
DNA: TGTGCCAGTAGTGGTGGCAGTGACACCGGGGAGCTGTTTTTT
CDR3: CASSGGSDTGELFF

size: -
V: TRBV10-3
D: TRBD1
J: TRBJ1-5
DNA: TGTGCCATCAGTGGGGGACAGGGCCTCAATCAGCCCCAGCATTTT
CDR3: CAISGGQGLNQPQHF

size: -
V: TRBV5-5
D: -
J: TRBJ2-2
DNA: TGTGCCAGCAGCTTGTGGGCCACCAACACCGGGGAGCTGTTTTTT
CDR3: CASSLWATNTGELFF

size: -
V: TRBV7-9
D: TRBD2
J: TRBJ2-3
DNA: TGTGCCAGCAGCTCCCCCCTAACGTTCGCGGGAGAAACAGATACGCAGTATTTT
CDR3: CASSSPLTFAGETDTQYF

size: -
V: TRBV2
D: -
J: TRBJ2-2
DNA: TGTGCCAGCAGTCCGGAGCGCACCGGGGAGCTGTTTTTT
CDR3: CASSPERTGELFF

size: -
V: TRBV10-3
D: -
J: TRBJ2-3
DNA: TGTGCCATCAGTTCAAGACAGACCACAGATACGCAGTATTTT
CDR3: CAISSRQTTDTQYF

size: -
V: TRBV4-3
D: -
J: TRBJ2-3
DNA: TGCGCCAGCAGCCAAGAGATGGCGAGAAGCACAGATACGCAGTATTTT
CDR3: CASSQEMARSTDTQYF

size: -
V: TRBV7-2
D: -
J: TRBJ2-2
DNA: TGTGCCAGCAGCTTAGACAACACCGGGGAGCTGTTTTTT
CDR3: CASSLDNTGELFF

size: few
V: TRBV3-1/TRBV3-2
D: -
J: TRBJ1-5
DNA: TGTGCCAGCAGCCAAGATGGTTATCAGGACACCGACCAGGATCAGCCCCAGCATTTT
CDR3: CASSQDGYQDTDQDQPQHF

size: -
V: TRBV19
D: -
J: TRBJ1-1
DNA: TGTGCCAGTAGCCCGAACGGGGTGAACACTGAAGCTTTCTTT
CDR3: CASSPNGVNTEAFF

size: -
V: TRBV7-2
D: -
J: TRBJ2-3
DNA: TGTGCCAGCAGCTTAGCAGGTGCAACAGATACGCAGTATTTT
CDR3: CASSLAGATDTQYF

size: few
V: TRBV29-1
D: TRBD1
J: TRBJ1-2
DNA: TGCAGCGTTGCGACAGGGATAAAGAATGGCTACACCTTC
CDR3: CSVATGIKNGYTF

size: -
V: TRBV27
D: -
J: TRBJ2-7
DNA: TGTGCCAGCAGTTTAAGGTCTAGCGGGACAGGGGTATCCTACGAGCAGTACTTC
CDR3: CASSLRSSGTGVSYEQYF

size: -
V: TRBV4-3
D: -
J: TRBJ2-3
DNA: TGCGCCAGCAGCACCACTTGGGACCCTACAGATACGCAGTATTTT
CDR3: CASSTTWDPTDTQYF